The rows below give T cell receptor beta chains drawn from one sample of a study of shared clonotypes between healthy human individuals. Assay: immunoSEQ multiplex PCR; the TCRdb copy retains only in-frame clones and omits some. The repertoire includes millions of clones, more than 85% of them detected once, and roughly 0.36% sits in the top ten. The sequenced sample consisted of naive CD4+ T cells from PBMCs. The receptors were sampled from a man younger than 35 in good health. Some clones in this sample may be carry-over from other donors' samples. Each CDR3 is given with its conserved first and last residue. The D gene is left open where the match is weak. The size field is filled for only some rows; it gives once, few, many or a size class.

D: TRBD1
size: once
V: TRBV6-1
J: TRBJ1-1
CDR3: CASIWTGGNTEAFF
DNA: TGTGCCAGCATTTGGACAGGGGGAAACACTGAAGCTTTCTTT

D: TRBD2
size: NA
V: TRBV2
J: TRBJ2-5
CDR3: CASSVTSGSMETQYF
DNA: TGTGCCAGCAGCGTTACTAGCGGTTCAATGGAGACCCAGTACTTC

D: NA
size: NA
V: TRBV4-1
J: TRBJ1-5
CDR3: CASSRTSFPSNQPQHF
DNA: TGCGCCAGCAGTCGGACCAGCTTTCCTTCTAATCAGCCCCAGCATTTT

D: TRBD1
size: NA
V: TRBV7-2
J: TRBJ2-1
CDR3: CASSLGTAINQAPRFF
DNA: TGTGCCAGCAGTCTCGGGACAGCTATTAATCAGGCCCCCCGTTTCTTC

D: TRBD1
size: NA
V: TRBV6-5
J: TRBJ1-2
CDR3: CASSRTGSNYGYTF
DNA: TGTGCCAGCAGCCGGACAGGGTCAAACTATGGCTACACCTTC

D: NA
size: NA
V: TRBV28
J: TRBJ2-3
CDR3: CASSLKADTQYF
DNA: TGTGCCAGCAGTTTAAAGGCAGATACGCAGTATTTT

D: NA
size: NA
V: TRBV5-1
J: TRBJ1-5
CDR3: CASSPMGTNQPQHF
DNA: TGCGCCAGCAGCCCTATGGGGACTAATCAGCCCCAGCATTTT

D: TRBD1
size: NA
V: TRBV19
J: TRBJ1-1
CDR3: CASSTSNQGGNEAFF
DNA: TGTGCCAGTAGTACCTCAAACCAGGGGGGGAATGAAGCTTTCTTT

D: TRBD1
size: NA
V: TRBV19
J: TRBJ2-2
CDR3: CASSITGGTGELFF
DNA: TGTGCCAGTAGTATAACAGGGGGAACCGGGGAGCTGTTTTTT

D: NA
size: NA
V: TRBV29-1
J: TRBJ1-2
CDR3: CSVEDRPGRSGYGYTF
DNA: TGCAGCGTTGAAGATCGCCCGGGGAGGAGTGGCTATGGCTACACCTTC

D: NA
size: NA
V: TRBV7-9
J: TRBJ1-1
CDR3: CASNQIRGTEAFF
DNA: TGTGCCAGCAATCAGATTAGGGGGACTGAAGCTTTCTTT

D: TRBD2
size: NA
V: TRBV5-4
J: TRBJ2-2
CDR3: CASSIGLAGANTGELFF
DNA: TGTGCCAGCAGCATAGGACTAGCGGGGGCGAACACCGGGGAGCTGTTTTTT

D: NA
size: NA
V: TRBV7-3
J: TRBJ2-3
CDR3: CASSKDGSITDTQYF
DNA: TGTGCCAGCAGCAAGGACGGTTCTATCACAGATACGCAGTATTTT

D: TRBD2
size: NA
V: TRBV5-1
J: TRBJ2-1
CDR3: CASSSELLAWNPNEQFF
DNA: TGCGCCAGCAGCAGTGAGTTACTAGCGTGGAACCCCAATGAGCAGTTCTTC

D: NA
size: NA
V: TRBV5-1
J: TRBJ2-4
CDR3: CASSLVGTTRPIQYF
DNA: TGCGCCAGCAGCCTGGTAGGGACAACCCGGCCCATTCAGTACTTC

D: NA
size: NA
V: TRBV25-1
J: TRBJ2-5
CDR3: CASSASRGLQETQYF
DNA: TGTGCCAGCAGTGCGTCGCGGGGCCTACAAGAGACCCAGTACTTC

D: TRBD2
size: NA
V: TRBV4-3
J: TRBJ2-3
CDR3: CASSQSGSGSADTQYF
DNA: TGCGCCAGCAGCCAGAGTGGGAGCGGGAGCGCAGATACGCAGTATTTT

D: TRBD2
size: once
V: TRBV11-3
J: TRBJ2-6
CDR3: CASSTGGPSGANVLTF
DNA: TGTGCCAGCAGTACGGGAGGACCCTCTGGGGCCAACGTCCTGACTTTC

D: TRBD2
size: NA
V: TRBV9
J: TRBJ2-5
CDR3: CASSVELAGETQYF
DNA: TGTGCCAGCAGCGTAGAACTAGCGGGAGAGACCCAGTACTTC

D: NA
size: NA
V: TRBV9
J: TRBJ2-7
CDR3: CASSVAAAFSYEQYF
DNA: TGTGCCAGCAGCGTAGCGGCGGCTTTTTCCTACGAGCAGTACTTC

D: NA
size: NA
V: TRBV6-5
J: TRBJ2-5
CDR3: CASSYSATSWETQYF
DNA: TGTGCCAGCAGTTACTCGGCAACCAGCTGGGAGACCCAGTACTTC

D: NA
size: NA
V: TRBV5-4
J: TRBJ1-1
CDR3: CASSLDQEAFF
DNA: TGTGCCAGCAGCTTGGATCAGGAAGCTTTCTTT

D: TRBD1
size: NA
V: TRBV4-1
J: TRBJ2-3
CDR3: CASSPTGVGSDTQYF
DNA: TGCGCCAGCAGCCCGACAGGGGTCGGGTCAGATACGCAGTATTTT

D: TRBD1
size: NA
V: TRBV6-1
J: TRBJ1-2
CDR3: CASSPGQGGGYTF
DNA: TGTGCCAGCAGTCCGGGACAGGGAGGTGGCTACACCTTC

D: TRBD2
size: NA
V: TRBV11-2
J: TRBJ2-1
CDR3: CASSFLRLAGENEQFF
DNA: TGTGCCAGCAGCTTCCTGCGACTAGCGGGGGAGAATGAGCAGTTCTTC

D: TRBD1
size: NA
V: TRBV18
J: TRBJ1-2
CDR3: CASSPPEGARGYTF
DNA: TGTGCCAGCTCACCACCGGAGGGGGCGCGAGGCTACACCTTC

D: TRBD1
size: NA
V: TRBV5-4
J: TRBJ2-1
CDR3: CASSSQRPGTGGIEQFF
DNA: TGTGCCAGCAGCTCCCAGCGACCCGGGACAGGGGGCATTGAGCAGTTCTTC

D: TRBD1
size: NA
V: TRBV6-1
J: TRBJ2-2
CDR3: CASRIQGALTGELFF
DNA: TGTGCCAGCAGAATACAGGGGGCGCTTACCGGGGAGCTGTTTTTT

D: NA
size: NA
V: TRBV2
J: TRBJ1-2
CDR3: CASSQTLPNYGYTF
DNA: TGTGCCAGCAGCCAAACGCTGCCAAACTATGGCTACACCTTC

D: NA
size: NA
V: TRBV5-1
J: TRBJ2-1
CDR3: CASSPVAESYNEQFF
DNA: TGCGCCAGCAGCCCCGTAGCGGAATCTTACAATGAGCAGTTCTTC

D: NA
size: NA
V: TRBV7-2
J: TRBJ1-5
CDR3: CASSTSNQPQHF
DNA: TGTGCCAGCAGCACCTCCAATCAGCCCCAGCATTTT

D: TRBD1
size: NA
V: TRBV11-2
J: TRBJ1-4
CDR3: CASSWDRELFF
DNA: TGTGCCAGCAGCTGGGACAGAGAACTGTTTTTT

D: NA
size: NA
V: TRBV6-1
J: TRBJ1-5
CDR3: CASSDDQPQHF
DNA: TGTGCCAGCAGTGATGACCAGCCCCAGCATTTT

D: NA
size: NA
V: TRBV9
J: TRBJ2-7
CDR3: CASSVSPTGKYEQYF
DNA: TGTGCCAGCAGCGTAAGCCCCACAGGGAAATACGAGCAGTACTTC

D: TRBD2
size: NA
V: TRBV9
J: TRBJ2-3
CDR3: CASSVAGGRWDTQYF
DNA: TGTGCCAGCAGCGTAGCGGGGGGAAGGTGGGATACGCAGTATTTT

D: NA
size: few
V: TRBV14
J: TRBJ1-1
CDR3: CASSQVPGSNTEAFF
DNA: TGTGCCAGCAGCCAAGTGCCAGGATCCAACACTGAAGCTTTCTTT

D: TRBD2
size: NA
V: TRBV2
J: TRBJ2-7
CDR3: CASRAEGLAFHEQYF
DNA: TGTGCCAGCAGAGCAGAGGGACTAGCGTTTCACGAGCAGTACTTC

D: NA
size: NA
V: TRBV5-4
J: TRBJ2-5
CDR3: CASSLAQETQYF
DNA: TGTGCCAGCAGCCTGGCCCAAGAGACCCAGTACTTC

D: TRBD2
size: NA
V: TRBV6-6
J: TRBJ2-1
CDR3: CASRKGGLADYNEQFF
DNA: TGTGCCAGCAGAAAAGGGGGACTAGCGGACTACAATGAGCAGTTCTTC

D: TRBD1
size: NA
V: TRBV19
J: TRBJ2-3
CDR3: CASSPGQGTDTQYF
DNA: TGTGCCAGTAGCCCGGGACAGGGCACAGATACGCAGTATTTT

D: NA
size: NA
V: TRBV29-1
J: TRBJ2-7
CDR3: CSVSGRGRDEQYF
DNA: TGCAGCGTTAGCGGACGGGGCCGGGACGAGCAGTACTTC

D: NA
size: NA
V: TRBV7-9
J: TRBJ2-7
CDR3: CASSLSRTSYEQYF
DNA: TGTGCCAGCAGCTTAAGTCGGACGTCCTACGAGCAGTACTTC

D: TRBD1
size: NA
V: TRBV10-3
J: TRBJ1-4
CDR3: CAIMGTGATNEKLFF
DNA: TGTGCCATCATGGGGACAGGCGCAACTAATGAAAAACTGTTTTTT

D: TRBD2
size: NA
V: TRBV14
J: TRBJ2-1
CDR3: CASGGTSRHNEQFF
DNA: TGTGCCAGCGGCGGGACTAGTCGCCACAATGAGCAGTTCTTC

D: TRBD1
size: NA
V: TRBV4-2
J: TRBJ1-1
CDR3: CASSQLSGDSDRVNTEAFF
DNA: TGTGCCAGCAGCCAACTTTCCGGGGACAGCGACCGGGTTAACACTGAAGCTTTCTTT